The next 20 T cell receptor beta chains were all read from a single sample in a study of blood T cell repertoires in COVID-19 (dated by TCRdb to about 2020). The receptor library was made with the immunoSEQ multiplex PCR assay. TCRdb holds this immuneACCESS table with in-frame rearrangements only. Some clones are missing; in checked studies, unresolved V genes explain under half, and the rest has no known cause. The sample records around 200,000 clones, less than 90% of which are singletons. Together, the top ten hold about 6% of the sample. The specimen was peripheral blood. These receptor sequences come from a woman aged 35 to 49 with acute or convalescent COVID-19.

The gene calls are TRBV7-2 and TRBJ1-2, with 7 bases that match TRBD1. Germline-derived CDR1 and CDR2 are SGHTA and FQGNSA. This CDR3 is 15 amino acids long. J lost 2 bases, V lost 5 bases, and 8 bases had no gene match. CDR3 sequence reads: CASSPQTGINYGYTF. DNA for the CDR3: TGTGCCAGCAGCCCACAGACAGGGATCAACTATGGCTACACCTTC. The variable domain in full, with the rest retrieved from reference TRBV7-2 and TRBJ1-2, is GAGVSQSPSNKVTEKGKDVELRCDPISGHTALYWYRQSLGQGLEFLIYFQGNSAPDKSGLPSDRFSAERTGGSVSTLTIQRTQQEDSAVYLCASSPQTGINYGYTFGSGTRLTVV.

This chain joins TRBV5-4 and TRBJ1-1; tentative D call: TRBD1 (5 bases). The germline gives CDR1 SGHNT, CDR2 YYREEE (reference sequence). The CDR3 length is 15 residues. Trimming cost V 4 bases and J 3 bases, with 16 bases left between them. DNA of the CDR3: TGTGCCAGCAGCCCCGGGGCCGGGGGGGACACTGAAGCTTTCTTT. It encodes CASSPGAGGDTEAFF.

The chain links TRBV5-1 to TRBJ2-1; TRBD2 matches at 9 bases. The CDR3 is 17 amino acids. Germline values: CDR1 SGHRS, CDR2 YFSETQ. J gave up 8 bases and V 2 bases, and 14 bases lay outside the gene matches. The CDR3 coding sequence is TGCGCCAGCAGCTTCCCCCAGACTAGCGGATCGTTGGATGAGCAGTTCTTC. This gives the protein CASSFPQTSGSLDEQFF.

CDR3 residues: CASSSHTPTGMNYGYTF. The CDR3 region has the DNA TGTGCCAGCAGTTCCCACACTCCCACAGGGATGAACTATGGCTACACCTTC. The chain carries TRBV28 and TRBJ1-2, with a weak D call TRBD1 (6 bases). The CDR3 sequence is 17 residues long. V lost 4 bases to trimming and J lost 2 bases, with 20 bases between them. The germline CDR1 and CDR2 sequences are MDHEN and SYDVKM.

V gene TRBV9 combines with J gene TRBJ2-3, with 7 bases lining up with TRBD2. Germline loops: CDR1 SGDLS, CDR2 YYNGEE. V was clipped by 6 bases and J by 1 base; unmatched bases: 8. The CDR3 has 15 amino acids. The CDR3 loop is CASMRGNIGTDTQYF. In nucleotides, the CDR3 is TGTGCCAGCATGCGGGGGAACATCGGCACAGATACGCAGTATTTT.

This chain uses TRBV19 with TRBJ2-3; D possibly corresponds to TRBD2 (7 bases). The CDR3 spans 14 residues. Per germline, CDR1 LNHDA and CDR2 SQIVND (reference sequence). Trimming stripped 6 bases from V and 4 bases from J, with 14 bases between. CDR3 amino acids: CASSQRGGADTQYF. CDR3 bases: TGTGCCAGTAGCCAAAGGGGGGGGGCAGATACGCAGTATTTT.

The rearrangement links TRBV3-1 (or the pseudogene TRBV3-2) to TRBJ1-2, with TRBD1 matching over 10 bases. Looked up from germline, CDR1 is LGHDT and CDR2 is YNNKEL (reference sequence). This CDR3 contains 15 residues. Trimming at V came to 2 bases and at J to 8 bases, leaving 8 bases not matched to a gene. Written as DNA, the CDR3 is TGTGCCAGCAGCCAAAGGGCGACAGGGGGCGAGGGCTACACCTTC. Protein sequence: CASSQRATGGEGYTF.

A few counts support this clone. The V call is TRBV2, the J call TRBJ1-2; D not resolved. CDR3 length: 11 amino acids. Trimming stripped 5 bases from V and 5 bases from J, with 6 bases between. Germline V CDR1 and CDR2: SNHLY, FYNNEI. The CDR3 DNA sequence: TGTGCCAGCAGTACTGAGTATGGCTACACCTTC. Encoded protein: CASSTEYGYTF.

The chain couples TRBV12-5 to TRBJ2-1; tentative D call: TRBD2 (6 bases). This CDR3 has 14 amino acids. Germline V gives CDR1 LGHNT, CDR2 FRNRAP. The germline V and J ends were trimmed by 6 bases and 3 bases, with 12 bases remaining between them. The chain's CDR3 is CASGHGRFYNEQFF. In DNA, the CDR3 is TGTGCTAGTGGCCACGGGAGATTCTACAATGAGCAGTTCTTC.

The genes are TRBV6-5 and TRBJ1-5; 11 bases are a match to TRBD1. This CDR3 is 14 amino acids long. Germline assignment: CDR1 MNHEY and CDR2 SVGAGI. V was pared by 5 bases and J by 6 bases, with 3 bases of the junction left unmatched. The CDR3 loop is CASSPGTGGQPQHF. CDR3 bases: TGTGCCAGCAGTCCCGGGACAGGGGGTCAGCCCCAGCATTTT.

The chain is built from TRBV10-3 and TRBJ2-3; TRBD2 is a possible D gene (6 bases). Germline V gene data show CDR1 as ENHRY and CDR2 as SYGVKD. The V end lost 4 bases, the J end lost 3 bases, and 11 bases lay between the germline ends. The CDR3 is made up of 14 amino acids. Here the CDR3 reads CAISGTIETDTQYF. The CDR3 DNA reads as TGTGCCATCAGTGGGACTATTGAAACAGATACGCAGTATTTT.

This clone has more than one count but fewer than ten. This sequence joins TRBV14 and TRBJ1-1; D gene uncertain. V lost 3 bases and J lost 1, with 15 bases in between. CDR3 length: 16 amino acids. Germline V gives CDR1 SGHDN, CDR2 FVKESK. CDR3 nucleotide sequence: TGTGCCAGCAGCCACAGAGCTGGCCGCGGGAACACTGAAGCTTTCTTT. The encoded protein is CASSHRAGRGNTEAFF.

This rearrangement joins TRBV9 to TRBJ1-2, with 7 positions matching TRBD1. The CDR3 runs to 14 residues. Per germline, CDR1 SGDLS and CDR2 YYNGEE. V shed 3 bases, J shed 5 bases, and the junction held 7 bases outside the gene matches. The CDR3 region has the DNA TGTGCCAGCAGCGAGGCAGGGGGTTTTTATGGCTACACCTTC. Translated: CASSEAGGFYGYTF.

This clone came up once. The CDR3: CASSFLHPGSVTGNTIYF. DNA of the CDR3: TGTGCCAGCAGCTTCCTTCATCCGGGTTCCGTCACTGGAAACACCATATATTTT. The genes are TRBV7-8 and TRBJ1-3; D is unclear. CDR3 size: 18 residues. Germline-derived CDR1 and CDR2 are SGHVS and FQNEAQ. With 3 bases removed from V and 2 bases from J, the gap between germline ends came to 20 bases.

The CDR3 loop is CASPQGTGELFF. CDR3 bases: TGTGCCAGCCCCCAGGGCACCGGGGAGCTGTTTTTT. The chain combines TRBV12-3 or TRBV12-4 with TRBJ2-2; possible D gene TRBD1, 5 bases. The CDR3 length is 12 residues. Trimming took off 8 bases at V and 4 bases at J, with 8 bases between the two ends.

The V gene is TRBV5-1, the J gene TRBJ2-2, with D unclear. Trimming cost V 3 bases and J 6 bases, with 15 bases left between them. CDR3 size: 15 residues. The V gene's germline CDR1 is SGHRS and CDR2 YFSETQ. DNA for the CDR3: TGCGCCAGCAGCTCTACAGATAGATACGCCGGGGAGCTGTTTTTT. Its protein is CASSSTDRYAGELFF.

The rearrangement uses TRBV5-4 and TRBJ1-6; 12 positions match TRBD1. After removal of 4 bases from V and 9 bases from J, the junction contained 5 bases not matched to a gene. Per the germline V gene, CDR1 is SGHNT and CDR2 is YYREEE (reference sequence). The CDR3 has 15 residues. CDR3 amino acids: CASSRGQGAGSPLHF. DNA of the CDR3: TGTGCCAGCAGCCGGGGACAGGGGGCAGGTTCACCCCTCCACTTT.

Here the CDR3 DNA reads TGTGCCAGCAGCTTAGTCCTTGGGCAGCTCAATTCACCCCTCCACTTT. It specifies CASSLVLGQLNSPLHF. The chain joins TRBV7-9 to TRBJ1-6; no firm D call. The CDR3 runs 16 residues. Germline CDR1 SEHNR, CDR2 FQNEAQ (reference sequence). The V gene lost 1 base and the J gene lost 7 bases, with 14 bases spanning the gap.

This clone was detected only once. V is TRBV18 and J is TRBJ2-2; a weak D match, TRBD2 (5 bases). The CDR3 contains 16 residues. V was pared by 3 bases and J by 0 bases, with 11 bases between. The germline CDR1 and CDR2 sequences are KGHSH and LQKENI. CDR3 region: CASSPSLGANTGELFF. CDR3 nucleotides: TGTGCCAGCTCACCGTCTCTCGGGGCGAACACCGGGGAGCTGTTTTTT.

The V call is TRBV6-5, the J call TRBJ1-1; no clear D gene. This CDR3 is built from 12 residues. Germline V lookup: CDR1 MNHEY, CDR2 SVGAGI. V lost 3 bases and J 7 bases, leaving 9 bases between the germline ends. In DNA, the CDR3 is TGTGCCAGCAGTTATCGAGGGTATGAAGCTTTCTTT. This codes for CASSYRGYEAFF.